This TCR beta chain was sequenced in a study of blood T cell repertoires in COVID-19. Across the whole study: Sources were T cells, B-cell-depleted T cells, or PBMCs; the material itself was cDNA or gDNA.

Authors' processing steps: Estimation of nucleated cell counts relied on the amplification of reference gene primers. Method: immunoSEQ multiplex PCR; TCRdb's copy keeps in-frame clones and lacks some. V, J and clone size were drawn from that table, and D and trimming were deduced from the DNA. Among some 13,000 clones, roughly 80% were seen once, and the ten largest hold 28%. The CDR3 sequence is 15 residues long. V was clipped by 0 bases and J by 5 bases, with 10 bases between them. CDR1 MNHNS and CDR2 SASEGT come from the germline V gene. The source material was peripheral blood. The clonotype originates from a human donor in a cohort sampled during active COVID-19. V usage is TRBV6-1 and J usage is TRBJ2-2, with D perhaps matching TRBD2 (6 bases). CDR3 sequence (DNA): TGTGCCAGCAGTGAAGCGTTGGGGGGAACCGGGGAGCTGTTTTTT. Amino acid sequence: CASSEALGGTGELFF.